A single T cell receptor beta chain is shown here with its context. Its matching antigen is unknown. In TCRdb, the RT-PCR reads were re-called with MiXCR into one record per CDR3 protein. The sample contains 800,000 or so distinct CDR3 sequences, 21% of which appear only once. The germline V gene encodes CDR1 SEHNR and CDR2 FQNEAQ (reference sequence). There are 17 residues in the CDR3. V was clipped by 3 bases and J by 8 bases; unmatched bases: 10. This entry is derived from a study of response to subunit inactivated influenza vaccine. Points from the study as a whole: The authors suggested that few new T cells are recruited per seasonal influenza vaccination.

This TCR came from a man aged 50-60 years who received an inactivated influenza vaccine. This chain joins TRBV7-9 and TRBJ2-1, with TRBD2 matching 13 bases. Source: PBMCs from blood, taken roughly 5 days after vaccination. For the CDR3, the DNA is TGTGCCAGCAGCTTGACTAGCGGGAGGCCACGGGGCCATGAGCAGTTCTTC. Encoded protein: CASSLTSGRPRGHEQFF.